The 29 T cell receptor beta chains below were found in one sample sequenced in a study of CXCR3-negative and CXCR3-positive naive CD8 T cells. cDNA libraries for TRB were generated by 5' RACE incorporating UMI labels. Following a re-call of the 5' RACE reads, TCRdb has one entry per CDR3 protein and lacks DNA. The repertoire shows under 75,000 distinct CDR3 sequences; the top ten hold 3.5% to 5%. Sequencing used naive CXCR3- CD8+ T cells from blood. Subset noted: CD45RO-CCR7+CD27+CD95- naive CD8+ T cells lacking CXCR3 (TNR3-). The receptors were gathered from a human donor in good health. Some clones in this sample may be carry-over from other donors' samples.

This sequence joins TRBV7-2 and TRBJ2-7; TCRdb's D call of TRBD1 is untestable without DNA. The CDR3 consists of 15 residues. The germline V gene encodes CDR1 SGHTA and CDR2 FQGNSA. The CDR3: CASSRWTGGSYEQYF.

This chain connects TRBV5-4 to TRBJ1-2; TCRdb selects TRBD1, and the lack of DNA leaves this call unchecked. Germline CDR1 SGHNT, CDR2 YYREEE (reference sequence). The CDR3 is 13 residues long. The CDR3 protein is CASSFDRGHGYTF.

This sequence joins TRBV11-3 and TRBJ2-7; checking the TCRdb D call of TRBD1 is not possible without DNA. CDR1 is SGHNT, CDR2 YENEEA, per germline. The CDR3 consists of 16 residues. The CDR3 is CASSSAYRGDSYEQYF.

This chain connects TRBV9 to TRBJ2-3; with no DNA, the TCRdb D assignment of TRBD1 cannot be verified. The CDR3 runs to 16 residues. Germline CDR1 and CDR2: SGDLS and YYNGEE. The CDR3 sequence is CASSVNRDLGTDTQYF.

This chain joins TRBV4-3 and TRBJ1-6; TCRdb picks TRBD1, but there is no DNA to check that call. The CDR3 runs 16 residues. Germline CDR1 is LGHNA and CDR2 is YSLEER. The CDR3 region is CASSPGQDPRGGPLHF.

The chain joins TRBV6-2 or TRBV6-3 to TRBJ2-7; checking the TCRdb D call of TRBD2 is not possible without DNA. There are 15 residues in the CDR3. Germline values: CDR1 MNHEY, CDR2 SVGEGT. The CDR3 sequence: CASSQGPGGTYEQYF.

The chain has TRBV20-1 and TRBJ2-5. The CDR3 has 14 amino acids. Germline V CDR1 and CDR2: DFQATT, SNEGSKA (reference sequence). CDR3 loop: CSARDTKFLETQYF.

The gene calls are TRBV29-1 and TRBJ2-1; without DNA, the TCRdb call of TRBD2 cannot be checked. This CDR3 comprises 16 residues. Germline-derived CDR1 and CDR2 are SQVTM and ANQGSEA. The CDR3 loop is CSVETPQGGTLNEQFF.

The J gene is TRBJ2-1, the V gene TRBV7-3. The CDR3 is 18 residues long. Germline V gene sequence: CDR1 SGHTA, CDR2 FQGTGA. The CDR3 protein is CASSLSPIAAAAYNEQFF.

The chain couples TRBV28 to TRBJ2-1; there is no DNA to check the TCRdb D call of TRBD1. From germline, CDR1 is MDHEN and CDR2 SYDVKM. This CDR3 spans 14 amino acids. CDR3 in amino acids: CASDPGPRGDEQFF.

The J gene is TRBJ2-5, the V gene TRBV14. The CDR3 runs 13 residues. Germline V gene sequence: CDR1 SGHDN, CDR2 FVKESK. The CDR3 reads CASSQENAETQYF.

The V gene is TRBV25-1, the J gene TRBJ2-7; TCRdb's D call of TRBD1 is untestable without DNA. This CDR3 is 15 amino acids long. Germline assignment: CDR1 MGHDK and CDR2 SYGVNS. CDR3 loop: CASSNWTGGLGEQYF.

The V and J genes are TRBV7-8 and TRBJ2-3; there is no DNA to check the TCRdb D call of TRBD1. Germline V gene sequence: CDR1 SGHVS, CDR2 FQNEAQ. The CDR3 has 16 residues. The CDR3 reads CASSVQEGATTDTQYF.

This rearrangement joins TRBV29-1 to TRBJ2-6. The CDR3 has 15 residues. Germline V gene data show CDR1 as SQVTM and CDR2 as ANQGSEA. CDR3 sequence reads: CSVVGLESGANVLTF.

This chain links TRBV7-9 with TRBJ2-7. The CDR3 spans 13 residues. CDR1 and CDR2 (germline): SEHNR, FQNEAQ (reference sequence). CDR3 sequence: CASSLDGGNEQYF.

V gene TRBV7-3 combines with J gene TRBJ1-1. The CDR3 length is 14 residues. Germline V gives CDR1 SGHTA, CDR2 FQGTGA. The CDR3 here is CASSPAGANTEAFF. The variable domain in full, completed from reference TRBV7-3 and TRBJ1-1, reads GAGVSQTPSNKVTEKGKYVELRCDPISGHTALYWYRQSLGQGPEFLIYFQGTGAADDSGLPNDRFFAVRPEGSVSTLKIQRTERGDSAVYLCASSPAGANTEAFFGQGTRLTVV.

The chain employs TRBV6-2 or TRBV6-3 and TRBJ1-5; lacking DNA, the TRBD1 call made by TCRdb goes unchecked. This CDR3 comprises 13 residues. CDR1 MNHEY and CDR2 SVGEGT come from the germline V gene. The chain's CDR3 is CASIDDRGQPQHF.

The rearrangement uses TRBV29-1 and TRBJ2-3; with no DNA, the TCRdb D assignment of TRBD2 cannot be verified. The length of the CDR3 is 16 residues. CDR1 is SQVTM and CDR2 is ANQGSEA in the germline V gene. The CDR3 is CSVYTAGGPSTDTQYF.

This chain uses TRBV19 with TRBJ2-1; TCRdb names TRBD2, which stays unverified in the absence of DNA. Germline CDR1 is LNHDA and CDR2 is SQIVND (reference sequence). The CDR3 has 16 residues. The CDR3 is CASSILAGGAHNEQFF. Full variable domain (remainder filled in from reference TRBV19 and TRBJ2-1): DGGITQSPKYLFRKEGQNVTLSCEQNLNHDAMYWYRQDPGQGLRLIYYSQIVNDFQKGDIAEGYSVSREKKESFPLTVTSAQKNPTAFYLCASSILAGGAHNEQFFGPGTRLTVL.

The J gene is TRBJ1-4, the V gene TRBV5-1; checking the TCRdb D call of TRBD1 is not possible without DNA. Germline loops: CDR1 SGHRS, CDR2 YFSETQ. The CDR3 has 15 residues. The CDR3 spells CASRQGYRGNEKLFF.

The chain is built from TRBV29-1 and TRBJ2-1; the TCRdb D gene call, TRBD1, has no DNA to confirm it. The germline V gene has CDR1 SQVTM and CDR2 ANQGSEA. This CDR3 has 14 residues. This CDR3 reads CSVLKTGPIYEQFF.

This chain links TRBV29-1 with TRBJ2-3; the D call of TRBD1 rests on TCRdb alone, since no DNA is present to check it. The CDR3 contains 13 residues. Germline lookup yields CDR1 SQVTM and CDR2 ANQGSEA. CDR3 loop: CSMIPGQVDTQYF.

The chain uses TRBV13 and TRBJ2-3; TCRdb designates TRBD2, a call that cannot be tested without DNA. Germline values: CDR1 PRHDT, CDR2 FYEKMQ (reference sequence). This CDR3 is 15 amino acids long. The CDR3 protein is CASSQRLRGADTQYF.

CDR3 region: CASSQGPSELYEQYF. The V gene is TRBV7-7, the J gene TRBJ2-7; TCRdb indicates TRBD2, and absent DNA this call remains unverified. Germline assignment: CDR1 SSHAT and CDR2 FNYEAQ (reference sequence). The CDR3 extends over 15 amino acids.

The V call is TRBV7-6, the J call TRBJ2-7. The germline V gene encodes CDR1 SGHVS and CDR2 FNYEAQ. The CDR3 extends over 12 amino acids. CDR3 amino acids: CASSLVIHEQYF.

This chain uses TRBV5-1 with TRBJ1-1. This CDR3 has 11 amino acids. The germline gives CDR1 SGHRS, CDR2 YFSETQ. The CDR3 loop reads CASSLGYEAFF.

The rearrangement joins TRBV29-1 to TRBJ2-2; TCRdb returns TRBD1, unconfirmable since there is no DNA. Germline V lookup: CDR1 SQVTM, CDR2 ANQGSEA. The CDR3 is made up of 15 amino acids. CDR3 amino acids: CSVRTGETITGELFF.

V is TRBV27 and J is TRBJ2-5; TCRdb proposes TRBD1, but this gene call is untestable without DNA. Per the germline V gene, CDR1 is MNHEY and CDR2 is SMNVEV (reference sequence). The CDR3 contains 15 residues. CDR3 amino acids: CASSSSGTGLETQYF.

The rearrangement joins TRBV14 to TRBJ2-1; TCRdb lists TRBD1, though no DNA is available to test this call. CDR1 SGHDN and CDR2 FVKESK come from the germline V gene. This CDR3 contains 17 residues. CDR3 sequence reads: CASSQVISGQGAYEQFF.